The 27 T cell receptor beta chains reported below all come from one sample, sequenced in a study of blood T cell repertoires in COVID-19. TCRdb keeps only in-frame clones here, not all; method: immunoSEQ multiplex PCR. The sample yields fewer than 70,000 clones, approximately 83% seen once. The sequenced sample consisted of peripheral blood. The receptors stem from a woman aged 55-69 years with acute or convalescent COVID-19.

The rearrangement uses TRBV18 and TRBJ2-7; TRBD1 matches at 8 bases. Trimming at V came to 3 bases and at J to 2 bases, leaving 15 bases not matched to a gene. CDR1 is KGHSH and CDR2 is LQKENI in the germline V gene. The CDR3 covers 18 residues. The DNA of the CDR3 is TGTGCCAGCTCACCCTATTACGGACAGGGAAAATCCACCTACGAGCAGTACTTC. Its protein is CASSPYYGQGKSTYEQYF.

V is TRBV28 and J is TRBJ1-3; TRBD1 aligns across 10 bases. From germline, CDR1 is MDHEN and CDR2 SYDVKM. V shed 7 bases and J 2 bases; nucleotides not matched to a gene: 5. There are 15 residues in the CDR3. CDR3 residues: CASTLGQGAGNTIYF. CDR3 in DNA: TGTGCCAGCACCCTAGGACAGGGGGCTGGAAACACCATATATTTT.

This sequence joins TRBV5-6 and TRBJ1-3, with 12 bases lining up with TRBD1. The CDR3 has 14 amino acids. V lost 7 bases to trimming and J lost 11 bases; unmatched junction nucleotides: 10. CDR1 and CDR2 from the germline V gene are SGHDT and YYEEEE. The CDR3, as DNA: TGTGCCAGCGGCCGGGACAGGGGGCCGGAGGCCATATATTTT. Its protein product is CASGRDRGPEAIYF.

This clone was recorded a few times. This chain links TRBV6-6 with TRBJ2-2; 14 nucleotides agree with TRBD2. Germline V gene data show CDR1 as MNHNY and CDR2 as SVGAGI (reference sequence). The CDR3 extends over 17 amino acids. Trimming at V came to 5 bases and at J to 4 bases, leaving 6 bases not matched to a gene. The CDR3 here is CASSRGTSGGSTGELFF. The CDR3, as DNA: TGTGCCAGCAGTCGAGGGACTAGCGGGGGATCCACCGGGGAGCTGTTTTTT.

The genes are TRBV27 and TRBJ2-7; TRBD2 agrees at 7 bases. The CDR3 has 14 amino acids. CDR1 is MNHEY, CDR2 SMNVEV, per germline (reference sequence). V shed 5 bases, J shed 2 bases, and the junction held 6 bases outside the gene matches. The CDR3 DNA reads as TGTGCCAGCAGTCCACGGGACTACACCTACGAGCAGTACTTC. Its protein product is CASSPRDYTYEQYF.

V is TRBV6-1 and J is TRBJ1-2; a possible D gene is TRBD1 (6 bases). This CDR3 has 14 residues. CDR1 MNHNS and CDR2 SASEGT come from the germline V gene. The V and J ends lost 6 bases and 3 bases respectively, with 14 bases between them. CDR3 protein: CASRNDRTYYGYTF. The CDR3 nucleotides read TGTGCCAGCAGAAACGACAGGACCTACTATGGCTACACCTTC.

This chain joins TRBV15 and TRBJ1-5, with a weak D call TRBD1 (6 bases). From germline, CDR1 is LNHNV and CDR2 YYDKDF (reference sequence). The CDR3 has 17 residues. Trimming took off 1 base at V and 4 bases at J, with 17 bases between the two ends. The CDR3 DNA reads TGTGCCACCAGCAGAGGGTTTACGGCAGGGGATAATCAGCCCCAGCATTTT. This translates into CATSRGFTAGDNQPQHF.

This chain connects TRBV2 to TRBJ2-7, with D tentatively TRBD1 (5 bases). V was cut by 7 bases and J by 3 bases, with 13 bases left in between. The V gene's germline CDR1 is SNHLY and CDR2 FYNNEI. The length of the CDR3 is 13 residues. In DNA, the CDR3 is TGTGCCAGCATGTTTGACAGAATCTACGAGCAGTACTTC. It is translated as CASMFDRIYEQYF.

The rearrangement links TRBV5-8 to TRBJ2-1; 10 bases fit TRBD2. V shed 0 bases and J 4 bases; nucleotides not matched to a gene: 1. CDR1 and CDR2 from the germline V gene are SGHTS and YDEGEE. The CDR3 consists of 15 residues. The CDR3 here is CASSLEREGYNEQFF. As DNA, the CDR3 is TGTGCCAGCAGCTTGGAGCGGGAGGGATACAATGAGCAGTTCTTC.

The CDR3 sequence is CASSANRGRGYGYTF. Here the CDR3 DNA reads TGTGCCAGCAGCGCCAACAGGGGGCGCGGCTATGGCTACACCTTC. The V call is TRBV9, the J call TRBJ1-2; TRBD1 matches 9 bases. The germline V gene encodes CDR1 SGDLS and CDR2 YYNGEE. Trimming at V came to 3 bases and at J to 4 bases, leaving 7 bases not matched to a gene. CDR3 size: 15 residues.

This chain links TRBV5-1 with TRBJ2-7; 7 bases agree with TRBD2. Germline CDR1 reads SGHRS; CDR2 reads YFSETQ. The CDR3 consists of 15 residues. The ends lost 4 bases at V and 3 bases at J; junction bases unmatched: 10. The CDR3 region is CASSTLAGVGYEQYF. The CDR3 bases are TGCGCCAGCAGCACCTTAGCGGGTGTCGGCTACGAGCAGTACTTC. The variable domain in full, completed from reference TRBV5-1 and TRBJ2-7, reads KAGVTQTPRYLIKTRGQQVTLSCSPISGHRSVSWYQQTPGQGLQFLFEYFSETQRNKGNFPGRFSGRQFSNSRSEMNVSTLELGDSALYLCASSTLAGVGYEQYFGPGTRLTVT.

The count of this clone is one. The chain combines TRBV27 with TRBJ2-2, with no clear D. Germline V gene lookup returns CDR1 MNHEY and CDR2 SMNVEV (reference sequence). The CDR3 is 13 amino acids. Trimming left V 6 bases short and J 0 bases short, with 5 bases between. CDR3 DNA sequence: TGTGCCAGCAGCCCAACGAACACCGGGGAGCTGTTTTTT. Its translation is CASSPTNTGELFF.

The rearrangement uses TRBV14 and TRBJ1-6; D not resolved. Trimming removed 0 bases from V and 9 bases from J, with 9 bases in between. The CDR3 sequence is 14 residues long. Per the germline V gene, CDR1 is SGHDN and CDR2 is FVKESK. CDR3 sequence: CASSQEGWSSPLHF. The CDR3 DNA reads TGTGCCAGCAGCCAAGAGGGCTGGTCTTCACCCCTCCACTTT.

This rearrangement joins TRBV9 to TRBJ2-1; maybe TRBD1 (7 bases). Per the germline V gene, CDR1 is SGDLS and CDR2 is YYNGEE. The ends were cut back, 0 bases at V and 0 bases at J, with 13 bases in the middle. The CDR3 contains 17 residues. CDR3 in DNA: TGTGCCAGCAGCGTAGGCAGACAGGGACTCTCCTACAATGAGCAGTTCTTC. Encoded protein: CASSVGRQGLSYNEQFF.

The V call is TRBV6-5, the J call TRBJ1-2; 9 bases agree with TRBD1. Germline V gives CDR1 MNHEY, CDR2 SVGAGI. Unmatched junction bases numbered 6, after V lost 6 bases and J lost 4 bases. The CDR3 contains 14 residues. The CDR3 coding sequence is TGTGCCAGCAGCCTCCAACAGGGGGCCTATGGCTACACCTTC. This encodes CASSLQQGAYGYTF.

A single count supports this clone. The gene calls are TRBV28 and TRBJ2-7, with 11 bases aligning to TRBD1. CDR1 and CDR2 from the germline V gene are MDHEN and SYDVKM. J lost 3 bases, V lost 7 bases, and 8 bases had no gene match. The CDR3 is made up of 15 amino acids. The CDR3 DNA reads as TGTGCCAGCACCGCCGGGGGGACAGGGGGCTACGAGCAGTACTTC. Its translation is CASTAGGTGGYEQYF.

This clone has a single count. The chain employs TRBV5-4 and TRBJ2-1, with D hard to call. V lost 0 bases, J lost 4 bases, and 5 bases lay in between. This CDR3 comprises 13 residues. Germline V lookup: CDR1 SGHNT, CDR2 YYREEE (reference sequence). CDR3 bases: TGTGCCAGCAGCTTGGAGCTATACAATGAGCAGTTCTTC. Its translation is CASSLELYNEQFF.

The chain carries TRBV6-5 and TRBJ2-1; D is undetermined. V lost 0 bases and J 10 bases, leaving 10 bases between the germline ends. The CDR3 loop spans 13 amino acids. Per the germline V gene, CDR1 is MNHEY and CDR2 is SVGAGI. The CDR3 DNA follows: TGTGCCAGCAGTTACTCGTCCCTAGGAGAGCAGTTCTTC. Translating gives CASSYSSLGEQFF.

The chain has TRBV5-1 and TRBJ1-1; D is possibly TRBD1 (6 bases). From germline, CDR1 is SGHRS and CDR2 YFSETQ. The CDR3 consists of 13 residues. Trimming shortened V by 4 bases and J by 8 bases, and 15 bases separated the two germline ends. The CDR3 nucleotides are TGCGCCAGCAGCGACCGGGACAAAGCCGAAGCTTTCTTT. Amino acids: CASSDRDKAEAFF.

Of note for this clone: Mismatch with germline at one junction end may stem from a read error. The rearrangement links TRBV7-9 to TRBJ1-1, with TRBD1 matching 7 bases. The germline CDR1 and CDR2 sequences are SEHNR and FQNEAQ (reference sequence). The CDR3 sequence is 13 residues long. The CDR3 loop reads CASSHDRALPLVF. CDR3 in DNA: TGTGCCAGCAGCCATGACAGGGCCCTACCATTGGTCTTT.

This rearrangement joins TRBV5-6 to TRBJ1-6; D gene ambiguous. Germline V CDR1 and CDR2: SGHDT, YYEEEE. This CDR3 has 16 amino acids. Trimming cost V 0 bases and J 7 bases, with 14 bases left between them. The CDR3 loop is CASSLGVGAGNSPLHF. The DNA of the CDR3 is TGTGCCAGCAGCTTGGGCGTCGGCGCGGGGAATTCACCCCTCCACTTT. Combining the CDR3 with reference TRBV5-6 and TRBJ1-6 gives the whole variable domain DAGVTQSPTHLIKTRGQQVTLRCSPKSGHDTVSWYQQALGQGPQFIFQYYEEEERQRGNFPDRFSGHQFPNYSSELNVNALLLGDSALYLCASSLGVGAGNSPLHFGNGTRLTVT.

V is TRBV6-6 and J is TRBJ1-5, with 12 bases lining up with TRBD1. From germline, CDR1 is MNHNY and CDR2 SVGAGI (reference sequence). Germline trimming cut 6 bases from V and 2 bases from J; bases unmatched to any gene: 2. CDR3 size: 15 residues. CDR3 sequence reads: CASRGQGARNQPQHF. In DNA, the CDR3 is TGTGCCAGCAGGGGACAGGGGGCGCGCAATCAGCCCCAGCATTTT.

The genes are TRBV2 and TRBJ1-5; 7 bases are shared with TRBD1. CDR3 length: 15 residues. Germline CDR1 is SNHLY and CDR2 is FYNNEI. V lost 5 bases and J lost 0; bases outside the gene matches: 4. The CDR3 region is CASSPWDSSNQPQHF. The CDR3 nucleotides are TGTGCCAGCAGTCCCTGGGACAGTAGCAATCAGCCCCAGCATTTT.

The V gene is TRBV6-5, the J gene TRBJ2-1, with a possible D match to TRBD2 (6 bases). Germline V gene sequence: CDR1 MNHEY, CDR2 SVGAGI. The V and J ends lost 7 bases and 6 bases respectively, with 16 bases between them. The CDR3 length is 14 residues. As DNA, the CDR3 is TGTGCCAGCAATCCGAGGAGGGGAGGCAATGAGCAGTTCTTC. Protein product: CASNPRRGGNEQFF.

The chain uses TRBV6-6 and TRBJ1-4; D is unclear. The germline gives CDR1 MNHNY, CDR2 SVGAGI (reference sequence). V lost 7 bases and J 5 bases, leaving 26 bases between the germline ends. This CDR3 region has 18 residues. The CDR3 coding sequence is TGTGCCAGCATTCGGAGGGTCACCCCAGGAGCATTCAATGAAAAACTGTTTTTT. It yields the protein CASIRRVTPGAFNEKLFF.

This clone was counted once. The chain has TRBV7-2 and TRBJ1-2, with TRBD1 matching 7 bases. The CDR3 totals 12 residues. V was pared by 5 bases and J by 4 bases, with 1 base of the junction left unmatched. The germline gives CDR1 SGHTA, CDR2 FQGNSA. The chain's CDR3 is CASSTGVYGYTF. CDR3 sequence (DNA): TGTGCCAGCAGCACAGGGGTCTATGGCTACACCTTC.

The chain combines TRBV3-1 (or the pseudogene TRBV3-2) with TRBJ1-6; D call uncertain. CDR1 LGHDT and CDR2 YNNKEL come from the germline V gene (reference sequence). The CDR3 covers 14 residues. Trimming left V 0 bases short and J 8 bases short, with 8 bases between. The CDR3 bases are TGTGCCAGCAGCCAAGATGGAGTCTATTCACCCCTCCACTTT. Encoded protein: CASSQDGVYSPLHF.